The 32 T cell receptor beta chains below all came from one sample that was sequenced in a study of blood T cell repertoires in COVID-19. Repertoires were generated with immunoSEQ multiplex PCR, while TCRdb's copy carries only in-frame clones and drops some. In the table there are about 210,000 clones, more than 75% of which are singletons. Material for sequencing was peripheral blood. These receptors originate from a human donor in a cohort sampled during active COVID-19.

The V and J genes are TRBV9 and TRBJ2-4; 8 nucleotides line up with TRBD1. The ends lost 4 bases at V and 5 bases at J; junction bases unmatched: 5. Germline V gene sequence: CDR1 SGDLS, CDR2 YYNGEE. The CDR3 is made up of 14 amino acids. CDR3 loop: CASSPSTGENIQYF. The CDR3 DNA is TGTGCCAGCAGCCCCTCGACAGGGGAAAACATTCAGTACTTC.

V usage is TRBV29-1 and J usage is TRBJ2-2; TRBD1 matches 9 bases. The CDR3 contains 16 residues. The trim removed 2 bases at V and 6 bases at J, leaving 10 bases unmatched. Germline V gene lookup returns CDR1 SQVTM and CDR2 ANQGSEA. The DNA for the CDR3 is TGCAGCGTTGAATGGTGGGAACAGGGGGCCTCCGGGGAGCTGTTTTTT. This codes for CSVEWWEQGASGELFF.

The rearrangement links TRBV4-2 to TRBJ2-3; TRBD1 might be the D (6 bases). CDR1 and CDR2 from the germline V gene are LGHNA and YNFKEQ. The CDR3 loop spans 15 amino acids. V dropped 0 bases and J dropped 4 bases, with 11 bases sitting between them. The CDR3 loop is CASSQDRTASDTQYF. DNA of the CDR3: TGTGCCAGCAGCCAAGATCGGACAGCTTCAGATACGCAGTATTTT.

The rearrangement uses TRBV6-4 and TRBJ1-5; 9 positions match TRBD1. The CDR3 spans 15 residues. After removal of 5 bases from V and 4 bases from J, the junction contained 6 bases not matched to a gene. Germline V gives CDR1 MRHNA, CDR2 SNTAGT. CDR3 in amino acids: CASSPQGARNQPQHF. CDR3 DNA sequence: TGTGCCAGCAGTCCACAGGGGGCAAGGAATCAGCCCCAGCATTTT.

The CDR3: CASSLWTGEVNEQFF. CDR3 in DNA: TGTGCCAGCAGTTTATGGACAGGGGAAGTCAATGAGCAGTTCTTC. The J gene is TRBJ2-1, the V gene TRBV25-1, with 9 bases fitting TRBD1. V lost 5 bases, J lost 6 bases, and 8 bases stayed unmatched. The CDR3 contains 15 residues. In germline, CDR1 is MGHDK, CDR2 SYGVNS.

The chain is built from TRBV10-3 and TRBJ2-3, with D perhaps matching TRBD1 (5 bases). This CDR3 comprises 13 residues. Germline values: CDR1 ENHRY, CDR2 SYGVKD. Trimming shortened V by 5 bases and J by 4 bases, and 10 bases separated the two germline ends. This CDR3 is CAISNQGPDTQYF. For the CDR3, the DNA is TGTGCCATCAGTAACCAGGGCCCAGATACGCAGTATTTT.

The genes are TRBV28 and TRBJ1-6; TRBD1 aligns across 9 bases. The CDR3 sequence is 16 residues long. Trimming removed 4 bases from V and 5 bases from J; junction bases left unmatched: 6. Germline CDR1 is MDHEN and CDR2 is SYDVKM. This chain's CDR3 is CASSSRGQGDNSPLHF. In DNA, the CDR3 is TGTGCCAGCAGTTCCCGGGGACAGGGCGATAATTCACCCCTCCACTTT.

This chain joins TRBV19 and TRBJ2-7, with D possibly matching TRBD2 (6 bases). Germline V lookup: CDR1 LNHDA, CDR2 SQIVND (reference sequence). The V and J ends lost 3 bases and 4 bases respectively, with 19 bases between them. This CDR3 spans 16 amino acids. The CDR3 protein is CASSISHDGSLYEQYF. In DNA, the CDR3 is TGTGCCAGTAGTATCTCTCACGACGGGAGTTTGTACGAGCAGTACTTC.

The V call is TRBV29-1, the J call TRBJ2-7; weak D call: TRBD1 (5 bases). The CDR3 spans 12 residues. Deletions cut 4 bases from V and 4 bases from J, with 11 bases between. Germline loops: CDR1 SQVTM, CDR2 ANQGSEA. DNA of the CDR3: TGCAGCGTTGGACTCAACAGGTACGAGCAGTACTTC. It translates to CSVGLNRYEQYF.

The genes are TRBV6-2 or TRBV6-3 and TRBJ2-5; unclear D gene. Germline V gene data show CDR1 as MNHEY and CDR2 as SVGEGT. This CDR3 has 11 amino acids. Trimming left V 5 bases short and J 5 bases short, with 6 bases between. CDR3 sequence (DNA): TGTGCCAGCAGTAACGCGGAGACCCAGTACTTC. It encodes CASSNAETQYF.

The genes are TRBV9 and TRBJ2-1; tentative D call: TRBD2 (5 bases). Trimming left V 4 bases short and J 6 bases short, with 14 bases between. There are 14 residues in the CDR3. CDR1 and CDR2 (germline): SGDLS, YYNGEE. CDR3 amino acids: CASSRKPLGNEQFF. The CDR3, as DNA: TGTGCCAGCAGCAGAAAACCACTAGGCAATGAGCAGTTCTTC.

The rearrangement links TRBV19 to TRBJ1-3; D is undetermined. The CDR3 runs 12 residues. V lost 7 bases, J lost 4 bases, and 8 bases lay in between. The germline V gene encodes CDR1 LNHDA and CDR2 SQIVND (reference sequence). CDR3 DNA: TGTGCCAGTACCCTTGAGGGAAACACCATATATTTT. Protein: CASTLEGNTIYF.

This clone was counted only a few times. The rearrangement uses TRBV30 and TRBJ1-1; tentative D call: TRBD1 (6 bases). V was clipped by 4 bases and J by 1 base, with 13 bases between them. Germline V gene data show CDR1 as GTSNPN and CDR2 as SVGIG (reference sequence). The CDR3 is 14 residues long. The CDR3 loop reads CAWNDRGGNTEAFF. CDR3 coding DNA: TGTGCCTGGAACGACCGAGGGGGGAACACTGAAGCTTTCTTT.

This chain links TRBV28 with TRBJ1-2, with 9 bases lining up with TRBD1. Germline V CDR1 and CDR2: MDHEN, SYDVKM. The CDR3 contains 16 residues. V gave up 2 bases and J gave up 4 bases; unmatched junction bases: 8. This CDR3 reads CASSLPPDRGGYGYTF. The CDR3 DNA reads as TGTGCCAGCAGTTTACCTCCGGACAGGGGCGGCTATGGCTACACCTTC.

CDR3 sequence: CASSEVRMNTEAFF. The CDR3 nucleotides are TGTGCCAGCAGTGAAGTCAGGATGAACACTGAAGCTTTCTTT. J is TRBJ1-1 and V is TRBV2; D remains ambiguous. V was trimmed by 1 base and J by 0 bases, leaving 6 bases between them. Germline V gene sequence: CDR1 SNHLY, CDR2 FYNNEI. The CDR3 runs to 14 residues.

This clone came up a few times. The V gene is TRBV28, the J gene TRBJ2-5; 8 bases map to TRBD1. The CDR3 length is 15 residues. Looked up from germline, CDR1 is MDHEN and CDR2 is SYDVKM. V shed 3 bases, J shed 6 bases, and the junction held 9 bases outside the gene matches. CDR3 bases: TGTGCCAGCAGTTTCCCACGGGGACAGGCACAGACCCAGTACTTC. Translation: CASSFPRGQAQTQYF.

This clone was seen a few times. The chain carries TRBV28 and TRBJ1-1; 9 positions agree with TRBD1. This CDR3 contains 15 residues. Germline CDR1 MDHEN, CDR2 SYDVKM. J was trimmed by 8 bases and V by 5 bases; bases with no gene match: 12. Here the CDR3 reads CASSPPGQGSYEAFF. Here the CDR3 DNA reads TGTGCCAGCAGTCCCCCGGGACAGGGAAGTTACGAAGCTTTCTTT.

The rearrangement links TRBV5-1 to TRBJ2-5; weak D call: TRBD2 (7 bases). There are 16 residues in the CDR3. With 4 bases removed from V and 0 bases from J, the gap between germline ends came to 16 bases. Per germline, CDR1 SGHRS and CDR2 YFSETQ. The CDR3 protein is CASSGRDTRYQETQYF. As DNA, the CDR3 is TGCGCCAGCAGCGGGAGGGACACCAGGTACCAAGAGACCCAGTACTTC.

The chain recombines TRBV5-1 with TRBJ2-7; tentatively, D is TRBD2 (6 bases). V lost 4 bases and J lost 6, with 14 bases in between. This CDR3 has 13 amino acids. Looked up from germline, CDR1 is SGHRS and CDR2 is YFSETQ. CDR3 sequence: CASSSRLEVEQYF. DNA of the CDR3: TGCGCCAGCAGCAGCCGACTAGAAGTCGAGCAGTACTTC.

V gene TRBV2 combines with J gene TRBJ2-3, with TRBD1 as a possible D gene (5 bases). The germline V and J ends were trimmed by 6 bases and 0 bases, with 13 bases remaining between them. The CDR3 sequence is 15 residues long. Per germline, CDR1 SNHLY and CDR2 FYNNEI. The CDR3 region is CASSTTAGSTDTQYF. The CDR3 bases are TGTGCCAGCAGCACGACGGCAGGGAGCACAGATACGCAGTATTTT.

The rearrangement uses TRBV5-8 and TRBJ2-3; D not certain. The CDR3 totals 14 residues. CDR1 SGHTS and CDR2 YDEGEE come from the germline V gene. Trimming stripped 0 bases from V and 8 bases from J, with 13 bases between. The chain's CDR3 is CASSLDPEFGTQYF. Here the CDR3 DNA reads TGTGCCAGCAGCTTGGACCCCGAGTTTGGTACGCAGTATTTT.

This sequence joins TRBV7-2 and TRBJ1-5, with 9 bases lining up with TRBD1. The CDR3 is 15 residues long. After removal of 2 bases from V and 11 bases from J, the junction contained 10 bases not matched to a gene. Germline V gene sequence: CDR1 SGHTA, CDR2 FQGNSA. The CDR3 spells CASSLLQGAPSAQHF. Here the CDR3 DNA reads TGTGCCAGCAGCTTACTACAGGGGGCCCCCTCGGCCCAGCATTTT. The complete variable domain, with remaining parts taken from reference TRBV7-2 and TRBJ1-5, reads GAGVSQSPSNKVTEKGKDVELRCDPISGHTALYWYRQSLGQGLEFLIYFQGNSAPDKSGLPSDRFSAERTGGSVSTLTIQRTQQEDSAVYLCASSLLQGAPSAQHFGDGTRLSIL.

As regards this clone: Other nucleotide sequences in the sample specify the same CDR3. The chain carries TRBV15 and TRBJ1-2, with no clear D. Per the germline V gene, CDR1 is LNHNV and CDR2 is YYDKDF (reference sequence). The V and J ends lost 3 bases and 8 bases respectively, with 10 bases between them. The CDR3 length is 12 residues. The DNA of the CDR3 is TGTGCCACCAGCAGGGCCAATTACGGCTACACCTTC. It is translated as CATSRANYGYTF.

This clone was counted ten times or more. The V gene is TRBV7-3, the J gene TRBJ1-2; 10 bases are shared with TRBD1. The CDR3 totals 14 residues. Unmatched junction bases numbered 4, after V lost 2 bases and J lost 7 bases. Germline V lookup: CDR1 SGHTA, CDR2 FQGTGA. This CDR3 is CASSLGTGAGGYTF. The CDR3 bases are TGTGCCAGCAGCTTAGGGACAGGGGCGGGTGGCTACACCTTC.

The chain uses TRBV2 and TRBJ1-2, with 8 nucleotides matching TRBD1. Germline CDR1 is SNHLY and CDR2 is FYNNEI. Unmatched junction bases numbered 13, after V lost 3 bases and J lost 4 bases. This CDR3 region has 17 residues. CDR3 amino acids: CASSDTGQDQIRYGYTF. In DNA form, the CDR3 reads TGTGCCAGCAGTGATACGGGACAGGACCAAATACGCTATGGCTACACCTTC. The full variable domain, in which reference TRBV2 and TRBJ1-2 provide the parts outside the CDR3, is EPEVTQTPSHQVTQMGQEVILRCVPISNHLYFYWYRQILGQKVEFLVSFYNNEISEKSEIFDDQFSVERPDGSNFTLKIRSTKLEDSAMYFCASSDTGQDQIRYGYTFGSGTRLTVV.

J is TRBJ2-7 and V is TRBV9, with TRBD1 matching 10 bases. CDR1 is SGDLS and CDR2 is YYNGEE in the germline V gene. The CDR3 has 14 amino acids. V lost 4 bases, J lost 4 bases, and 5 bases stayed unmatched. CDR3 protein: CASSRQGAMYEQYF. CDR3 coding DNA: TGTGCCAGCAGCCGACAGGGGGCTATGTACGAGCAGTACTTC.

V and J are TRBV18 and TRBJ1-2; 10 positions agree with TRBD1. J gave up 0 bases and V 6 bases, and 4 bases lay outside the gene matches. The CDR3 sequence is 15 residues long. Germline V CDR1 and CDR2: KGHSH, LQKENI. CDR3 in amino acids: CASSRGQGANYGYTF. CDR3 in DNA: TGTGCCAGCTCGCGAGGACAGGGGGCTAACTATGGCTACACCTTC. Combining the CDR3 with reference TRBV18 and TRBJ1-2 gives the whole variable domain NAGVMQNPRHLVRRRGQEARLRCSPMKGHSHVYWYRQLPEEGLKFMVYLQKENIIDESGMPKERFSAEFPKEGPSILRIQQVVRGDSAAYFCASSRGQGANYGYTFGSGTRLTVV.

This clone was observed a single time. V gene TRBV15 combines with J gene TRBJ1-1, with 11 bases lining up with TRBD1. Germline V lookup: CDR1 LNHNV, CDR2 YYDKDF (reference sequence). The CDR3 runs 17 residues. J gave up 6 bases and V 0 bases, and 9 bases lay outside the gene matches. This CDR3 reads CATSRDYQGQGASEAFF. For the CDR3, the DNA is TGTGCCACCAGCAGAGATTACCAAGGACAGGGGGCATCTGAAGCTTTCTTT. Using reference TRBV15 and TRBJ1-1 for the parts outside the CDR3, the full variable domain is DAMVIQNPRYQVTQFGKPVTLSCSQTLNHNVMYWYQQKSSQAPKLLFHYYDKDFNNEADTPDNFQSRRPNTSFCFLDIRSPGLGDTAMYLCATSRDYQGQGASEAFFGQGTRLTVV.

This rearrangement joins TRBV7-9 to TRBJ1-4; no definite D call. Germline loops: CDR1 SEHNR, CDR2 FQNEAQ (reference sequence). V lost 5 bases and J 2 bases, leaving 12 bases between the germline ends. CDR3 length: 15 amino acids. The CDR3 is CASSPIPVTNEKLFF. The CDR3 DNA follows: TGTGCCAGCAGCCCCATCCCGGTGACTAATGAAAAACTGTTTTTT.

Only a few counts were recorded for this clone. A much larger clone lies one base from this, so it may be a read error. This chain joins TRBV11-2 and TRBJ1-4; 7 bases agree with TRBD1. Trimming at V came to 3 bases and at J to 5 bases, leaving 3 bases not matched to a gene. The CDR3 runs to 14 residues. Looked up from germline, CDR1 is SGHAT and CDR2 is FQNNGV. CDR3 sequence: CASSFGTENEKLFF. CDR3 DNA: TGTGCCAGCAGCTTCGGGACAGAGAATGAAAAACTGTTTTTT.

V usage is TRBV5-6 and J usage is TRBJ2-2; D not resolved. The CDR3 sequence is 14 residues long. From germline, CDR1 is SGHDT and CDR2 YYEEEE. V lost 1 base, J lost 1 base, and 5 bases lay in between. The CDR3 sequence is CASSLPWNTGELFF. The CDR3 DNA sequence: TGTGCCAGCAGCTTGCCGTGGAACACCGGGGAGCTGTTTTTT. The full variable domain, its missing parts supplied by reference TRBV5-6 and TRBJ2-2, is DAGVTQSPTHLIKTRGQQVTLRCSPKSGHDTVSWYQQALGQGPQFIFQYYEEEERQRGNFPDRFSGHQFPNYSSELNVNALLLGDSALYLCASSLPWNTGELFFGEGSRLTVL.

This sequence joins TRBV27 and TRBJ2-3; 10 nucleotides match TRBD2. The CDR3 is 15 residues long. Germline V lookup: CDR1 MNHEY, CDR2 SMNVEV (reference sequence). The V gene end was trimmed by 6 bases and the J gene end by 6 bases; junction bases not matched to a gene: 9. CDR3 amino acids: CASSLIAGGGDTQYF. For the CDR3, the DNA is TGTGCCAGCAGCCTTATAGCGGGGGGCGGGGATACGCAGTATTTT.